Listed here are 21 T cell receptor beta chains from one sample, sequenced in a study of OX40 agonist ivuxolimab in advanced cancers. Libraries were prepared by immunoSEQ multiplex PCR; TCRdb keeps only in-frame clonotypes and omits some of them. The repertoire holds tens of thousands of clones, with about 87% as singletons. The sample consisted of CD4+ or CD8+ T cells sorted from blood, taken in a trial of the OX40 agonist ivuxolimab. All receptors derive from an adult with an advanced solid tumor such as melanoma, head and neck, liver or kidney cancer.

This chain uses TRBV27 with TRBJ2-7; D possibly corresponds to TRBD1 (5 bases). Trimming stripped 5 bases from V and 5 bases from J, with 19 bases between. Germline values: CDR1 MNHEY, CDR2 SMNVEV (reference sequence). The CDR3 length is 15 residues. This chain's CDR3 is CASSQLPRAPHEQYF. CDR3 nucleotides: TGTGCCAGCAGTCAACTACCCAGGGCTCCCCACGAGCAGTACTTC.

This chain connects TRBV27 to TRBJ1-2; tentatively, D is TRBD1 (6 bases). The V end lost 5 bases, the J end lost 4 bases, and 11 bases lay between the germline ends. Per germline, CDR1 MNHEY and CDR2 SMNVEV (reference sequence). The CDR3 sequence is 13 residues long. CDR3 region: CASSEGGRYGYTF. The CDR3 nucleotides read TGTGCCAGCAGTGAGGGGGGCCGCTATGGCTACACCTTC.

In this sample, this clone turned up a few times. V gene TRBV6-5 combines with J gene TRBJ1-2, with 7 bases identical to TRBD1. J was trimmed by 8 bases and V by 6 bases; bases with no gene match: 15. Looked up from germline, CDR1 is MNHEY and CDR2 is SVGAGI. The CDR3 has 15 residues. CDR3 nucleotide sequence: TGTGCCAGCAGCCCATACGGACAGGAACAAGGGGGCTACACCTTC. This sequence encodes CASSPYGQEQGGYTF.

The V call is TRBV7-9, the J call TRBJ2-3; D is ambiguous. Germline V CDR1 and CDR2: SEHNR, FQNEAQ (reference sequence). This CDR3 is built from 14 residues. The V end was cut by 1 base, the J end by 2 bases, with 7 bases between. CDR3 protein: CASSLVGDTDTQYF. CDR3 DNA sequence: TGTGCCAGCAGCTTAGTTGGGGACACAGATACGCAGTATTTT.

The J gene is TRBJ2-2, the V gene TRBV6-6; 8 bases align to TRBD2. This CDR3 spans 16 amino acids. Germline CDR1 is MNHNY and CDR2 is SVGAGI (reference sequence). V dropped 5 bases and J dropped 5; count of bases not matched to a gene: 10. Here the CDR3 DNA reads TGTGCCAGCAGTCGGGCGGGAGGACAGTCGACCGGGGAGCTGTTTTTT. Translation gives CASSRAGGQSTGELFF.

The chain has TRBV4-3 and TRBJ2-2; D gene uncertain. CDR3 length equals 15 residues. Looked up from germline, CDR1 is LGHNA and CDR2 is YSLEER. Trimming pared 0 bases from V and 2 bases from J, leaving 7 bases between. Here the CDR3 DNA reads TGCGCCAGCAGCCAAGAAACCCAAAACACCGGGGAGCTGTTTTTT. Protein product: CASSQETQNTGELFF.

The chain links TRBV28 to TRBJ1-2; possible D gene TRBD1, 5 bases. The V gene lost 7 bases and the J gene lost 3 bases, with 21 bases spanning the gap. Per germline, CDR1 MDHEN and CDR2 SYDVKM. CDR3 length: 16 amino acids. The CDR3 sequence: CASTPRGSPIDYGYTF. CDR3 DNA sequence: TGTGCCAGCACCCCCCGGGGCAGCCCCATAGACTATGGCTACACCTTC.

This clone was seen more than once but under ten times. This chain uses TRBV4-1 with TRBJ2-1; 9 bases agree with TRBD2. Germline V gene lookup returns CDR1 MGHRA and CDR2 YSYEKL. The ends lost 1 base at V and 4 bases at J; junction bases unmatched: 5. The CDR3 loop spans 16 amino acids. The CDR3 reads CASSQGRGGVYNEQFF. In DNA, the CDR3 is TGCGCCAGCAGCCAAGGGCGGGGGGGGGTTTACAATGAGCAGTTCTTC.

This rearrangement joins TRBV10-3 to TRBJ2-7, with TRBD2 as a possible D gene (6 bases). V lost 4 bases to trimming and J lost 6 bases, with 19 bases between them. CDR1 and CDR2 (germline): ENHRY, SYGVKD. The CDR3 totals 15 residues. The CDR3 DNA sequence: TGTGCCATCAGTGCTCCGGGACTCCGAGGGTCCGAGCAGTACTTC. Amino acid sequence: CAISAPGLRGSEQYF.

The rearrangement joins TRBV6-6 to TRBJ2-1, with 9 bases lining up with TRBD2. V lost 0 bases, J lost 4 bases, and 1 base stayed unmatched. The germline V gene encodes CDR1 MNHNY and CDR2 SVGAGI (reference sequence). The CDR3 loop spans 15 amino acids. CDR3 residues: CASSYSSGGYNEQFF. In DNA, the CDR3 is TGTGCCAGCAGTTACTCGAGCGGGGGGTACAATGAGCAGTTCTTC.

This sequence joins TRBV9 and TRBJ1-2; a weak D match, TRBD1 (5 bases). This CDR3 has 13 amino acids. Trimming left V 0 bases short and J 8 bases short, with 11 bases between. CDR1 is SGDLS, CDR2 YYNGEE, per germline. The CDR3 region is CASSVAGTLGYTF. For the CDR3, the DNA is TGTGCCAGCAGCGTAGCCGGGACTCTGGGCTACACCTTC. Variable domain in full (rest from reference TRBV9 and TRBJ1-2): DSGVTQTPKHLITATGQRVTLRCSPRSGDLSVYWYQQSLDQGLQFLIQYYNGEERAKGNILERFSAQQFPDLHSELNLSSLELGDSALYFCASSVAGTLGYTFGSGTRLTVV.

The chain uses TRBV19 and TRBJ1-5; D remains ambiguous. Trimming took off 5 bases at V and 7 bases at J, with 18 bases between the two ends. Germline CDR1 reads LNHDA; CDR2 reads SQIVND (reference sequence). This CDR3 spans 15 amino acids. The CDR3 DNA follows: TGTGCCAGTAGTTCGGACCGAGGGTCGAGGCAGCCCCAGCATTTT. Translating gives CASSSDRGSRQPQHF.

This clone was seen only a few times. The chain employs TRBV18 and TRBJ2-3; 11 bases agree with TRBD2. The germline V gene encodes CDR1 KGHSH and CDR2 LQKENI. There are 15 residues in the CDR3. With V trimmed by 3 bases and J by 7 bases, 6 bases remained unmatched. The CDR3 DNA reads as TGTGCCAGCTCACCCCAGACTAGCGGGGCATATACGCAGTATTTT. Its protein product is CASSPQTSGAYTQYF.

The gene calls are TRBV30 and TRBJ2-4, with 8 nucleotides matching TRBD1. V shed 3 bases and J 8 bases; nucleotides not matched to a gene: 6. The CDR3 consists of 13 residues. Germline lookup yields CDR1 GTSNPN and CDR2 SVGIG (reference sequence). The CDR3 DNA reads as TGTGCCTGGAGACACAGGGGGTGGGACATTCAGTACTTC. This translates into CAWRHRGWDIQYF.

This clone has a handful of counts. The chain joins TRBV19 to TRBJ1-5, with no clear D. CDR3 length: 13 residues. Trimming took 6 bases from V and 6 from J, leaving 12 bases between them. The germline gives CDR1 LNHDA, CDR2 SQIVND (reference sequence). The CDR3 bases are TGTGCCAGTAGGCCCTCAGACGGTCAGCCCCAGCATTTT. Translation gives CASRPSDGQPQHF.

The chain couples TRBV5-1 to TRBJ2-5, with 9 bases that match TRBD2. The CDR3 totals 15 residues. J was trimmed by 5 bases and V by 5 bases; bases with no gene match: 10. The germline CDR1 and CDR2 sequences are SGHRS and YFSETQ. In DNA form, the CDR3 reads TGCGCCAGCAGGAGAGTAGCGGGGGAGGGGGAGACCCAGTACTTC. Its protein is CASRRVAGEGETQYF.

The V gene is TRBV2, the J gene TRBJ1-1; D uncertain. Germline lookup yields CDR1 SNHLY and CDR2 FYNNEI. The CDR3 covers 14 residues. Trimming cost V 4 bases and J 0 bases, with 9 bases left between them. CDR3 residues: CASSVEAMNTEAFF. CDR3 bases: TGTGCCAGCAGTGTTGAGGCTATGAACACTGAAGCTTTCTTT.

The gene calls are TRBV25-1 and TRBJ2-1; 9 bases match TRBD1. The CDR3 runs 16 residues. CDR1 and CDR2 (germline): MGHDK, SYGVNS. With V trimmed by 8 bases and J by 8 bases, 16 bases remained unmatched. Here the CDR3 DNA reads TGTGCCAGCTCCCCAAGTGGGGACAGGGCTTTGGATGAGCAGTTCTTC. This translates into CASSPSGDRALDEQFF.

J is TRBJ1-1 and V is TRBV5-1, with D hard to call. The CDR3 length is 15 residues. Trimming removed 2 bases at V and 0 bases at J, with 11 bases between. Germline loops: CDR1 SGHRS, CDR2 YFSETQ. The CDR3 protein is CASSFQGPLNTEAFF. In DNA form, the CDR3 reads TGCGCCAGCAGCTTTCAAGGCCCCCTGAACACTGAAGCTTTCTTT.

CDR3 in amino acids: CASSQSSGGRPNEQFF. The CDR3 coding sequence is TGTGCCAGCAGCCAATCTTCTGGGGGGAGACCGAATGAGCAGTTCTTC. The rearrangement links TRBV11-3 to TRBJ2-1; possible D gene TRBD2, 6 bases. Trimming pared 5 bases from V and 7 bases from J, leaving 21 bases between. This CDR3 is 16 amino acids long. Germline-derived CDR1 and CDR2 are SGHNT and YENEEA.

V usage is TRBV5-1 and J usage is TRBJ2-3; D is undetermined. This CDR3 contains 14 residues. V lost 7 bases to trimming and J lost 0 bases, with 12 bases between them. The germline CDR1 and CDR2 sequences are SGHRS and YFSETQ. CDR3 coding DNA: TGCGCCAGCCGTGCTGCGGTTAGCACAGATACGCAGTATTTT. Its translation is CASRAAVSTDTQYF.